This T cell receptor delta chain comes out of a study of γδ T cells in repeated Plasmodium falciparum infection. Study at large: The natural-infection arm compared Malian children under seasonal malaria with matched Australian children. Four controlled malaria infections with P. falciparum NF54 spanned around 91 weeks.

CDR1 is TSWWSYY and CDR2 is QGS in the germline V gene. V lost 3 bases to trimming and J lost 0 bases, with 26 bases between them. The CDR3 sequence is 20 residues long. A remark on this clone: The protein that TCRdb holds for this DNA derives from a much larger clone and differs from the translated DNA at residue 6, which likely indicates a read error; the protein shown here is translated from the DNA.

Vgamma9/Vdelta2+ and Vdelta2-negative gammadelta T cells were flow-sorted from PBMC for bulk sequencing. TCRdb applied CATT to the multiplex PCR reads for clone calling. The sample shows 50,000 or so delta-chain clones, less than 2% of them seen only once. Sequenced sample: gamma-delta T cells from blood. J is TRDJ1 and V is TRDV1; tentatively, D is TRDD2 (5 bases). Because TCRdb records no J gene, it was assigned here through a match of the DNA to germline. This sequence was found in a pool of human donors (malaria-infected and uninfected, not separated). CDR3 region: CALGDRTIFPRATNTDKLIF. DNA for the CDR3: TGTGCTCTTGGGGATCGCACAATCTTTCCTCGCGCAACGAACACCGATAAACTCATCTTT.